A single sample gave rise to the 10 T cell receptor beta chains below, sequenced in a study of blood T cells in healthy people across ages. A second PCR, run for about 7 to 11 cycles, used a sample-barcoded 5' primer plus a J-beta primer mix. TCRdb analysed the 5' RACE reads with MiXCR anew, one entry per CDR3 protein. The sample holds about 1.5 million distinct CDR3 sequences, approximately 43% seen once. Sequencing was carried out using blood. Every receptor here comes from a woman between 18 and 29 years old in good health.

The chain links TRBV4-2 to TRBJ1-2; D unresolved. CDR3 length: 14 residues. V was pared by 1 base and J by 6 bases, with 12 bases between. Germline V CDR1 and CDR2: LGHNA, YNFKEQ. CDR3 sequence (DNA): TGTGCCAGCAGCCAAGTTCTGGTTTATGATGGCTACACCTTC. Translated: CASSQVLVYDGYTF.

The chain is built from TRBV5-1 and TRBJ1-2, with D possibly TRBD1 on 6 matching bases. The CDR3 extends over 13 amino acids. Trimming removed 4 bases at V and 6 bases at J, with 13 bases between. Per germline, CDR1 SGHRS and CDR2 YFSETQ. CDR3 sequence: CASSLTGNHGYTF. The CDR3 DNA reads TGCGCCAGCAGCCTCACAGGGAACCATGGCTACACCTTC.

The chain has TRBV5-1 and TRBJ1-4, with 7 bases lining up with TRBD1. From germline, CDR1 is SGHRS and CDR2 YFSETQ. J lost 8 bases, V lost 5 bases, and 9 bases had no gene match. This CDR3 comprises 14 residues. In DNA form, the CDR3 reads TGCGCCAGCAGTTTAACAGGGGAGGAGGAAAAACTGTTTTTT. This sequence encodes CASSLTGEEEKLFF.

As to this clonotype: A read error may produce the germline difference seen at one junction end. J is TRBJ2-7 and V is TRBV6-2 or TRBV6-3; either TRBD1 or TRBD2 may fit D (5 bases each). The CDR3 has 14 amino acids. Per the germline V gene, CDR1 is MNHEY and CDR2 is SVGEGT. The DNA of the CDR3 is TGTGCCAGCAAACCGCCTGGGGGAGCCTACGGGCAGTACTTC. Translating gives CASKPPGGAYGQYF.

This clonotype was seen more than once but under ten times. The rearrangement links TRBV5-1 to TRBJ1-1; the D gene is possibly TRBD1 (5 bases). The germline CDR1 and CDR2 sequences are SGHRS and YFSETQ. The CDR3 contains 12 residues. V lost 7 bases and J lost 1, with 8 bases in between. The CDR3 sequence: CASWGENTEAFF. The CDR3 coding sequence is TGCGCCAGCTGGGGGGAGAACACTGAAGCTTTCTTT.

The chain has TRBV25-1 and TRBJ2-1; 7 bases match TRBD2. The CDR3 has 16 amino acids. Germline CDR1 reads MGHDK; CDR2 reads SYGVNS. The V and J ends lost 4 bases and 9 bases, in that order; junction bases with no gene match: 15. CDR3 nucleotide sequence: TGTGCCAGCAGTGCCTTAAGAGGGGTGGGAGGGATTGAGCAGTTCTTC. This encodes CASSALRGVGGIEQFF. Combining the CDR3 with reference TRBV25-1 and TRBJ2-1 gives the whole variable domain EADIYQTPRYLVIGTGKKITLECSQTMGHDKMYWYQQDPGMELHLIHYSYGVNSTEKGDLSSESTVSRIRTEHFPLTLESARPSHTSQYLCASSALRGVGGIEQFFGPGTRLTVL.

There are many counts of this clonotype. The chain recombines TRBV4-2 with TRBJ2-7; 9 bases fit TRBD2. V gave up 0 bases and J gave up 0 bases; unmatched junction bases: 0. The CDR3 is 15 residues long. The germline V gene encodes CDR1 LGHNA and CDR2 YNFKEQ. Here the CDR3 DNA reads TGTGCCAGCAGCCAAGAGACTAGCGGCTCCTACGAGCAGTACTTC. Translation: CASSQETSGSYEQYF.

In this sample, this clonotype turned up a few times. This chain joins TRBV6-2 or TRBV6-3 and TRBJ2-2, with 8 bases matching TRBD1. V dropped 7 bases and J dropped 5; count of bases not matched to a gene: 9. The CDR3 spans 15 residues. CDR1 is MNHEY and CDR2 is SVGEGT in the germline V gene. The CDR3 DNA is TGTGCCAGCAATCAACCGGGACAGGCAACCGGGGAGCTGTTTTTT. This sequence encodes CASNQPGQATGELFF.

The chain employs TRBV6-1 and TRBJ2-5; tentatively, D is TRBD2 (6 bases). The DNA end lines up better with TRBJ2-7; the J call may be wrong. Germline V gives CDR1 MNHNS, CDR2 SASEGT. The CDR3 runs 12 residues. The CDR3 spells CASKGGGTEQYF. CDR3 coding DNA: TGTGCCAGCAAGGGAGGCGGAACCGAGCAGTACTTC.

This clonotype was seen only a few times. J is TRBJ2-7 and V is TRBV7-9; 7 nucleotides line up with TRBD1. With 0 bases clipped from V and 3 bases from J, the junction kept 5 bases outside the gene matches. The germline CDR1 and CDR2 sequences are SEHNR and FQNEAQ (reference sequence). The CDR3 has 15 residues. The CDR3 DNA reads TGTGCCAGCAGCTTAGCCGGGACAGACTTCTACGAGCAGTACTTC. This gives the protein CASSLAGTDFYEQYF.